Below are 18 T cell receptor beta chains sequenced from a single sample in a study of T-cell memory formation after mild COVID-19. TCRdb re-derived calls from the 5' RACE reads in MiXCR, one entry per CDR3 protein. The sample has about 360,000 distinct CDR3 sequences, 14% seen once. Sample: PBMCs or a T cell subset sorted from them (not recorded which). All receptors come from a young man who had mild COVID-19 (a few samples of this study predate the infection). Cell type and time point are not known.

This clonotype was observed a handful of times. Here the CDR3 omits its conserved ending phenylalanine or tryptophan, so a read error is the likely source. Because the CDR3's place on the DNA is in doubt, the DNA is left out and the CDR3 is given as listed by TCRdb. Here the CDR3 reads CASSSGAELFS. The chain links TRBV5-6 to TRBJ2-3. The CDR3 adds up to 11 amino acids, both ends counted. Germline V lookup: CDR1 SGHDT, CDR2 YYEEEE.

This clonotype has only a few counts. Its ends do not fully match the called genes, so a read error is possible. The chain uses TRBV24-1 and TRBJ2-3; D perhaps matches TRBD1 (6 bases). CDR3 length: 15 amino acids. Per germline, CDR1 KGHDR and CDR2 SFDVKD. CDR3 amino acids: CDTSDLGGSTDTQYF. The DNA of the CDR3 is TGTGACACCAGTGATTTAGGGGGAAGCACAGATACGCAGTATTTT.

This clonotype was detected a few times. The CDR3 DNA follows: TGCGCCAGCAGCCTCCTGCCGGGGGCTGGCTACACCTTC. Translating it yields CASSLLPGAGYTF. The rearrangement uses TRBV5-1 and TRBJ1-2, with a possible D match to TRBD1 (6 bases). CDR1 is SGHRS and CDR2 is YFSETQ in the germline V gene. CDR3 size: 13 residues. Trimming removed 4 bases at V and 7 bases at J, with 14 bases between.

This clonotype occurred a few times. The V call is TRBV9, the J call TRBJ1-1, with D hard to call. Trimming shortened V by 4 bases and J by 5 bases, and 12 bases separated the two germline ends. Germline V lookup: CDR1 SGDLS, CDR2 YYNGEE. There are 13 residues in the CDR3. The CDR3 region is CASSPTGRTEAFF. CDR3 nucleotide sequence: TGTGCCAGCAGCCCCACCGGTAGGACTGAAGCTTTCTTT.

The chain combines TRBV4-1 with TRBJ2-6; D is possibly TRBD2 (6 bases). The CDR3 is made up of 16 amino acids. Germline CDR1 is MGHRA and CDR2 is YSYEKL. V lost 6 bases, J lost 0 bases, and 12 bases lay in between. CDR3 protein: CASRGLEVSGANVLTF. The CDR3 DNA is TGCGCCAGCAGGGGACTTGAGGTCTCTGGGGCCAACGTCCTGACTTTC.

The genes are TRBV3-1 and TRBJ2-7; the D is unclear. The germline V gene encodes CDR1 LGHDT and CDR2 YNNKEL (reference sequence). With 0 bases removed from V and 2 bases from J, the gap between germline ends came to 8 bases. This CDR3 is built from 14 residues. The CDR3 DNA sequence: TGTGCCAGCAGCCAAGATACGGTTACCTACGAGCAGTACTTC. It is translated as CASSQDTVTYEQYF.

V is TRBV19 and J is TRBJ2-7, with TRBD1 matching over 7 bases. The V and J ends lost 4 bases and 6 bases, in that order; junction bases with no gene match: 6. The CDR3 sequence is 13 residues long. Germline V CDR1 and CDR2: LNHDA, SQIVND (reference sequence). In DNA form, the CDR3 reads TGTGCCAGTAGTAGGGGACAGCCCACCGAGCAGTACGTC. Encoded protein: CASSRGQPTEQYV.

This clonotype has ten or more counts. This rearrangement joins TRBV6-2 or TRBV6-3 to TRBJ2-1, with D perhaps TRBD1 (6 bases). V lost 5 bases, J lost 11 bases, and 13 bases lay in between. The CDR3 is made up of 12 amino acids. CDR1 is MNHEY and CDR2 is SVGEGT in the germline V gene. The CDR3 region is CASSPRQAQQFF. The CDR3 DNA reads TGTGCCAGCAGTCCCCGACAGGCCCAGCAGTTCTTC.

The chain recombines TRBV18 with TRBJ1-1; 12 bases map to TRBD1. CDR3 length equals 17 residues. V lost 4 bases to trimming and J lost 3 bases; unmatched junction nucleotides: 9. Per germline, CDR1 KGHSH and CDR2 LQKENI. CDR3 bases: TGTGCCAGCTCACGCCGGGGACAGGGGGCGAAGGACACTGAAGCTTTCTTT. It translates to CASSRRGQGAKDTEAFF.

This chain joins TRBV10-3 and TRBJ2-5; TRBD1 aligns across 9 bases. The CDR3 is made up of 15 amino acids. CDR1 is ENHRY and CDR2 is SYGVKD in the germline V gene. V lost 2 bases and J lost 4; bases outside the gene matches: 5. CDR3 sequence: CAISEPDRGGETQYF. CDR3 DNA sequence: TGTGCCATCAGTGAGCCCGACAGGGGGGGAGAGACCCAGTACTTC.

The J gene is TRBJ1-2, the V gene TRBV7-9; 9 bases match TRBD1. Germline CDR1 reads SEHNR; CDR2 reads FQNEAQ (reference sequence). Trimming removed 0 bases from V and 4 bases from J; junction bases left unmatched: 9. The CDR3 has 17 amino acids. Written as DNA, the CDR3 is TGTGCCAGCAGCTTAGCCCCAAGGACAGGGGAAGCCTATGGCTACACCTTC. Amino acids: CASSLAPRTGEAYGYTF.

This clonotype was found a few times. The V call is TRBV20-1, the J call TRBJ1-5; 8 bases align to TRBD1. CDR3 length equals 15 residues. V lost 5 bases and J lost 0; bases outside the gene matches: 6. The germline V gene has CDR1 DFQATT and CDR2 SNEGSKA (reference sequence). The CDR3 sequence is CSASTTGASNQPQHF. CDR3 sequence (DNA): TGCAGTGCTTCCACGACAGGGGCTAGCAATCAGCCCCAGCATTTT.

This clonotype has a handful of counts. This chain uses TRBV3-1 with TRBJ2-5; D remains ambiguous. V was clipped by 3 bases and J by 4 bases, with 9 bases between them. The CDR3 consists of 13 residues. The germline CDR1 and CDR2 sequences are LGHDT and YNNKEL (reference sequence). CDR3 bases: TGTGCCAGCAGCCACCCGGGTGGAGAGACCCAGTACTTC. Protein sequence: CASSHPGGETQYF.

This clonotype was recorded many times. V is TRBV29-1 and J is TRBJ2-7, with a tentative D call TRBD1 (6 bases). The CDR3 length is 11 residues. V was cut by 4 bases and J by 2 bases, with 6 bases left in between. Per the germline V gene, CDR1 is SQVTM and CDR2 is ANQGSEA. CDR3: CSVGDTYEQYV. CDR3 DNA: TGCAGCGTTGGGGACACCTACGAGCAGTACGTC.

This clonotype was picked up one time. The V and J genes are TRBV5-1 and TRBJ1-2, with no clear D. V was pared by 3 bases and J by 6 bases, with 18 bases between. Per the germline V gene, CDR1 is SGHRS and CDR2 is YFSETQ. This CDR3 comprises 15 residues. The CDR3 nucleotides are TGCGCCAGCAGCTCCAGACCCGATGGGGTAAATGGCTACACCTTC. Translated, it gives CASSSRPDGVNGYTF.

This sequence joins TRBV7-9 and TRBJ2-7; 7 bases match TRBD2. V was pared by 5 bases and J by 5 bases, with 3 bases of the junction left unmatched. Germline V CDR1 and CDR2: SEHNR, FQNEAQ (reference sequence). The CDR3 is made up of 12 amino acids. CDR3 DNA sequence: TGTGCCAGCAGCCCCGGGGGGAACGAGCAGTACTTC. Translating gives CASSPGGNEQYF.

The chain has TRBV6-5 and TRBJ2-3; no definite D call. Germline V gives CDR1 MNHEY, CDR2 SVGAGI. Deletions cut 9 bases from V and 1 base from J, with 11 bases between. The CDR3 sequence is 13 residues long. As DNA, the CDR3 is TGTGCCAGTAATACCCCAGGCACAGATACGCAGTATTTT. It is translated as CASNTPGTDTQYF.

This chain connects TRBV4-1 to TRBJ2-2, with 7 nucleotides matching TRBD1. J lost 2 bases, V lost 4 bases, and 7 bases had no gene match. CDR3 length: 16 residues. The germline CDR1 and CDR2 sequences are MGHRA and YSYEKL. Here the CDR3 reads CASSLHRGLNTGELFF. CDR3 bases: TGCGCCAGCAGCCTACACAGGGGTCTCAACACCGGGGAGCTGTTTTTT.